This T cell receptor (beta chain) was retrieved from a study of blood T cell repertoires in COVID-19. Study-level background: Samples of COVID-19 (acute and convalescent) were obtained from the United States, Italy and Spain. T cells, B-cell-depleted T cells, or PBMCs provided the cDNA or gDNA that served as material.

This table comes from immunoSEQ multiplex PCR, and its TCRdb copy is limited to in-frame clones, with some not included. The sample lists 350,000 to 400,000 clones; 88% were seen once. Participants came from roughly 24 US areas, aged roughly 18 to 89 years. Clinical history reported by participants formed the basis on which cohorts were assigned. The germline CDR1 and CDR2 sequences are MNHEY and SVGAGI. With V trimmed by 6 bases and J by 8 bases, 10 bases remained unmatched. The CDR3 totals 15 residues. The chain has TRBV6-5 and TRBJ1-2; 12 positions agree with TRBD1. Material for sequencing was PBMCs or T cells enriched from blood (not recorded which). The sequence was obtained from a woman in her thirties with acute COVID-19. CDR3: CASRRGQGARGGYTF. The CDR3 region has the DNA TGTGCCAGCAGGAGGGGACAGGGGGCGCGGGGAGGCTACACCTTC.